Listed below are T cell receptor beta chains from one sample, sequenced in a study of blood T cells in healthy people across ages. From the 5' RACE reads, TCRdb called clonotypes with MiXCR, one entry per CDR3 protein. Here the sample spans around 1.5 million distinct CDR3 sequences, roughly 32% being singletons. The specimen sequenced was blood. The receptors shown here come from a woman in her thirties in good health. CDR3s include the opening cysteine and the closing phenylalanine or tryptophan. Each record gives: J gene, clone size, V gene, D gene, CDR3 DNA, CDR3 protein. A D gene is named only where the DNA matches it firmly. The size entry is marked missing in some rows and otherwise reads once, few, many or a size class.

>TRBJ2-7|.|TRBV4-2|.
TGTGCCAGCAGCCAAGATTTTGGGGTAGCTTACGAGCAGTACTTC
CASSQDFGVAYEQYF
>TRBJ2-1|.|TRBV6-5|.
TGTGCCAGCAGTAGCACCGGGACGGACGGCTACAATGAGCAGTTCTTC
CASSSTGTDGYNEQFF
>TRBJ2-7|many|TRBV29-1|TRBD2
TGCAGCGTCGGAGCGGGAGGCAGGTACGAGCAGTACTTC
CSVGAGGRYEQYF
>TRBJ1-1|few|TRBV12-3/TRBV12-4|.
TGTGCCAGCAGTTTAACGGCCAAGAACACTGAAGCTTTCTTT
CASSLTAKNTEAFF
>TRBJ1-1|few|TRBV7-6|.
TGTGCCAGCAGCCCCCTTGCCAGTTCTGGGAACACTGAAGCTTTCTTT
CASSPLASSGNTEAFF
>TRBJ2-3|.|TRBV20-1|TRBD2
TGCAGTGCTAGAGTCTCTAGCGGGGGGCGAACAGATACGCAGTATTTT
CSARVSSGGRTDTQYF
>TRBJ2-4|.|TRBV7-2|TRBD2
TGTGCCAGCAGCTTAGCGACGTTCCGACTAGCGGGAGCCAAAAACATTCAGTACTTC
CASSLATFRLAGAKNIQYF
>TRBJ1-2|few|TRBV12-3/TRBV12-4|.
TGTGCCAGCAGTCACGCGGGTGGGGACTATGGCTACACCTTC
CASSHAGGDYGYTF
>TRBJ2-3|.|TRBV20-1|TRBD2
TGCAGTGCCCCACCCTTGCGGGGGGGGACAGATACGCAGTATTTT
CSAPPLRGGTDTQYF
>TRBJ1-4|.|TRBV29-1|.
TGCAGCGTTGAAGATGGGGAGGGGGTTAATGAAAAACTGTTTTTT
CSVEDGEGVNEKLFF
>TRBJ1-4|few|TRBV4-1|TRBD1
TGCGCCAGCAGCTTAATCAACAGGGGGCTTGATGAAAAACTGTTTTTT
CASSLINRGLDEKLFF
>TRBJ1-4|.|TRBV7-9|.
TGTGCCAGCAGCTTAGCTGCGGGAGAAAAACTGTTTTTT
CASSLAAGEKLFF
>TRBJ1-1|few|TRBV18|.
TGTGCCAGCTCACGGGGTGGGGTAACTGAAGCTTTCTTT
CASSRGGVTEAFF
>TRBJ1-1|.|TRBV12-3/TRBV12-4|TRBD1
TGTGCCAGCCGGGCCAGGGGGCGCCGTGAAAGGAACACTGAAGCTTTCTTT
CASRARGRRERNTEAFF
>TRBJ2-3|.|TRBV4-1|.
TGCGCCAGCAGCCTTGGCCTCTTGGCGGATACGCAGTATTTT
CASSLGLLADTQYF
>TRBJ2-2|few|TRBV6-1|TRBD2
TGTGCCAGCAGGGCCCTAGCGGGAGGGCCGAGCGGGGAGCTGTTTTTT
CASRALAGGPSGELFF
>TRBJ2-5|many|TRBV5-5|TRBD1
TGTGCCAGCAGCCAAGAAACCGGGACAGAGATCCAAGAGACCCAGTACTTC
CASSQETGTEIQETQYF
>TRBJ1-1|few|TRBV3-1|.
TGTGCCAGCAGCCAAGGGCCCGACAGTCGCGCTTTCTTT
CASSQGPDSRAFF
>TRBJ1-4|few|TRBV6-6|.
TGTGCCACCAGGGACGAAAAACTGTTTTTT
CATRDEKLFF
>TRBJ2-7|many|TRBV4-1|TRBD1
TGCGCCAGCAGCCAAGAGGGACAGGGGGCGCGGGAGCAGTACTTC
CASSQEGQGAREQYF
>TRBJ2-7|.|TRBV2|TRBD2
TGTGCCAGCAGTGTTGACTATAGCGGGGGTCAAAGCGAGCAGTACTTC
CASSVDYSGGQSEQYF
>TRBJ2-7|.|TRBV20-1|TRBD2
TGCAGTGCTAGACTAGCGGGGGGCCCTATCTACGAGCAGTACTTC
CSARLAGGPIYEQYF
>TRBJ2-1|few|TRBV5-1|TRBD2
TGCGCCAGCAGCCCGGACAGCGGGACTAGCATCTACAATGAGCAGTTCTTC
CASSPDSGTSIYNEQFF
>TRBJ2-3|.|TRBV20-1|.
TGCAGTGCTAGGCTTGGGGGGAGGAAAGATACGCAGTATTTT
CSARLGGRKDTQYF
>TRBJ2-7|.|TRBV9|TRBD1
TGTGCCAGCAGCGCCGGTCCAGACAGGGCAACGAGCTCCTACGAGCAGTACTTC
CASSAGPDRATSSYEQYF
>TRBJ1-6|.|TRBV7-6|TRBD1
TGTGCCAGCAGCTCTCATCCGGGACAGGATAATTCACCCCTCCACTTT
CASSSHPGQDNSPLHF
>TRBJ1-2|few|TRBV12-5|TRBD1
TGTGCTAGTGGTTTACGACTGCCAGGGGGAAACTATGGCTACACCTTC
CASGLRLPGGNYGYTF
>TRBJ2-1|.|TRBV20-1|TRBD2
TGCAGTGTCCGAGCGGGAGGTTTTGAGCAGTTCTTC
CSVRAGGFEQFF
>TRBJ2-7|.|TRBV27|TRBD1
TGTGCCAGCAGTACTCCGGGACAGGGATGGATAGAGCAGTACTTC
CASSTPGQGWIEQYF
>TRBJ2-3|.|TRBV20-1|.
TGCAGTGCGGGGCTAGCGCGTAATACGCAGTATTTT
CSAGLARNTQYF
>TRBJ2-1|.|TRBV20-1|.
TGCAGTGGCCCGGGACTTGAAAACCCCAATGAGCAGTTCTTC
CSGPGLENPNEQFF
>TRBJ1-5|.|TRBV2|TRBD1
TGTGCCAGCAGTGAAATGTGGGACAGTTTAAGCAATCAGCCCCAGCATTTT
CASSEMWDSLSNQPQHF
>TRBJ1-2|few|TRBV27|.
TGTGCCAGCACCTCCATCGGACAGAACTATGGCTACACCTTC
CASTSIGQNYGYTF
>TRBJ2-7|few|TRBV5-1|.
TGCGCCAGCAGGGGAGGTCCAGGGGACGACGAGCAGTACTTC
CASRGGPGDDEQYF
>TRBJ2-3|.|TRBV6-1|.
TGTGTCAGCAGGGCAGGGGGCACAGATACGCAGTATTTT
CVSRAGGTDTQYF
>TRBJ2-7|.|TRBV20-1|TRBD2
TGCAGTACTAAGGGACTAGCGGTCCCCTACGAGCAGTACTTC
CSTKGLAVPYEQYF
>TRBJ2-7|few|TRBV13|TRBD2
TGTGCCAGCAGCTTCCGGACTAGCGGGGGGTACGAGCAGTACTTC
CASSFRTSGGYEQYF
>TRBJ2-3|few|TRBV2|.
TGTGCCAGCTCCCGGGCAGAGATCACAGATACGCAGTATTTT
CASSRAEITDTQYF
>TRBJ2-3|many|TRBV2|TRBD2
TGTGCCAGCAGAAGGACTAGCGGGAGCACAGATACGCAGTATTTT
CASRRTSGSTDTQYF
>TRBJ2-1|few|TRBV12-3/TRBV12-4|TRBD2
TGTGCCAGCAGGGTAGCGGGTTCCTACAATGAGCAGTTCTTC
CASRVAGSYNEQFF
>TRBJ2-2|few|TRBV4-1|.
TGCGCCAGCAGCCAAGACCCCAGGAGGGTCAACACCGGGGAGCTGTTTTTT
CASSQDPRRVNTGELFF
>TRBJ1-1|.|TRBV6-4|.
TGTGCCAGCAGAAACACGAACTTGAACACTGAAGCTTTCTTT
CASRNTNLNTEAFF
>TRBJ2-3|many|TRBV20-1|TRBD2
TGCAGTGGCATGGGACTAGCGGATTATAGCACAGATACGCAGTATTTT
CSGMGLADYSTDTQYF
>TRBJ2-5|.|TRBV24-1|TRBD1
TGTACCACCAGCCCACAGGGGCGGGCAGAGACCCAGTACTTC
CTTSPQGRAETQYF
>TRBJ2-1|.|TRBV29-1|.
TGCAGCGTTGATTGGATGGGGACCAATGAGCAGGTCTTC
CSVDWMGTNEQVF
>TRBJ2-5|.|TRBV7-2|TRBD2
TGTGCCAGCAGCTTATGGGGTGGGAGGGCCCCTTCGGAGACCCAGTACTTC
CASSLWGGRAPSETQYF
>TRBJ1-1|.|TRBV5-1|.
TGCGCCAGCAGCTTGGCCCGGACGAATGAAGCTTTCTTT
CASSLARTNEAFF
>TRBJ1-2|.|TRBV5-1|.
TGCGCCGGCAGCGAGGACGGGGGCTACACCTTC
CAGSEDGGYTF
>TRBJ2-7|.|TRBV20-1|TRBD2
TGCAGTGCTAGAGCTCCCGGGACTAACGGCACTCATGGGGGCTACGAGCAGTACTTC
CSARAPGTNGTHGGYEQYF
>TRBJ2-1|few|TRBV3-1|.
TGTGCCAGCAGCCTTCGGGACGGTTGGAATGAGCAGTTCTTC
CASSLRDGWNEQFF
>TRBJ1-6|many|TRBV25-1|.
TGTGCCAGTTCGCGTGGACTGCTCAATTCACCCCTCCACTTT
CASSRGLLNSPLHF
>TRBJ2-5|.|TRBV11-1|TRBD2
TGTGCCAGCAGCACATCTCTAGCGGGAGGGGAGACCCAGTACTTC
CASSTSLAGGETQYF
>TRBJ2-5|many|TRBV4-2|TRBD2
TGTGCCAGCAGCCCTCGACTAGCGGGGACCGGAGAGACCCAGTACTTC
CASSPRLAGTGETQYF